These 10 T cell receptor beta chains were all obtained from the same sample, sequenced in a study of T cell repertoires in cytomegalovirus infection. TCRdb ran MiXCR on the reads and lists one entry per CDR3 protein. This sample has hundreds of thousands of distinct CDR3 sequences, with around a third found just once. No cognate antigen is known for these TCRs. The starting material was cultured PBMCs, obtained from culture after CMV antigen stimulation. All receptors derive from a human donor in good health (CMV status not recorded). Some clones in this sample may be carry-over from other donors' samples.

This clonotype has just a few counts. V and J are TRBV6-2 or TRBV6-3 and TRBJ2-6, with 10 bases lining up with TRBD2. V gave up 6 bases and J gave up 0 bases; unmatched junction bases: 11. Germline-derived CDR1 and CDR2 are MNHEY and SVGEGT. The CDR3 totals 19 residues. CDR3 bases: TGTGCCAGCAGCTACAAGACTAGCGGGTGGTCCTCTGGGGCCAACGTCCTGACTTTC. Its protein product is CASSYKTSGWSSGANVLTF.

The chain couples TRBV12-3 or TRBV12-4 to TRBJ1-1, with D uncertain. The CDR3 extends over 14 amino acids. Trimming pared 2 bases from V and 6 bases from J, leaving 13 bases between. This chain's CDR3 is CASSLPKGSAEAFF. The CDR3 nucleotides read TGTGCCAGCAGTTTACCAAAGGGATCCGCTGAAGCTTTCTTT.

This clonotype was seen a few times. The chain has TRBV7-2 and TRBJ2-3; 14 bases are a match to TRBD2. The junction had 10 bases not matched to a gene; V was cut back by 5 bases and J by 6 bases. This CDR3 region has 17 residues. The V gene's germline CDR1 is SGHTA and CDR2 FQGNSA. CDR3 DNA: TGTGCCAGCAGCGCCCGGACTAGCGGGAGGTCCGGCGATACGCAGTATTTT. Residues: CASSARTSGRSGDTQYF. Together with reference TRBV7-2 and TRBJ2-3, the CDR3 gives the full variable domain: GAGVSQSPSNKVTEKGKDVELRCDPISGHTALYWYRQSLGQGLEFLIYFQGNSAPDKSGLPSDRFSAERTGGSVSTLTIQRTQQEDSAVYLCASSARTSGRSGDTQYFGPGTRLTVL.

This clonotype was recorded a few times. The chain recombines TRBV7-3 with TRBJ2-3; 10 nucleotides agree with TRBD1. The V segment lost 5 bases and the J segment 3 bases; nucleotides outside the gene matches: 5. Germline CDR1 is SGHTA and CDR2 is FQGTGA. The CDR3 runs to 15 residues. CDR3 protein: CASSGRQGATDTQYF. The CDR3 region has the DNA TGTGCCAGCAGCGGAAGACAGGGGGCAACAGATACGCAGTATTTT.

CDR3 DNA sequence: TGTGCCAGTAGCCCGAGTCCGGCTTCATCCTACGAGCAGTACTTC. Translating gives CASSPSPASSYEQYF. The chain employs TRBV19 and TRBJ2-7; D is unclear. The germline V gene has CDR1 LNHDA and CDR2 SQIVND (reference sequence). This CDR3 has 15 residues. V was shortened by 6 bases and J by 1 base, with 16 bases between the two germline ends. Complete variable domain (other parts from reference TRBV19 and TRBJ2-7): DGGITQSPKYLFRKEGQNVTLSCEQNLNHDAMYWYRQDPGQGLRLIYYSQIVNDFQKGDIAEGYSVSREKKESFPLTVTSAQKNPTAFYLCASSPSPASSYEQYFGPGTRLTVT.

This clonotype was detected a few times. This chain joins TRBV14 and TRBJ2-2; no firm D call. The ends were cut back, 4 bases at V and 6 bases at J, with 9 bases in the middle. Germline CDR1 is SGHDN and CDR2 is FVKESK. This CDR3 has 13 residues. The CDR3 bases are TGTGCCAGCAGCCCCTTCCGCTCCGGGGAGCTGTTTTTT. It translates to CASSPFRSGELFF.

This clonotype came up a few times. V is TRBV7-6 and J is TRBJ2-3; 9 bases fit TRBD2. This CDR3 has 18 amino acids. Germline values: CDR1 SGHVS, CDR2 FNYEAQ. J lost 2 bases, V lost 2 bases, and 11 bases had no gene match. The CDR3 DNA reads as TGTGCCAGCAGCTTAAGTGGGTTTCGGACTAGCGACACAGATACGCAGTATTTT. This translates into CASSLSGFRTSDTDTQYF.

In its sample, this clonotype was seen a few times. CDR3 amino acids: CASSHPLGQGQNTEAFF. CDR3 DNA: TGTGCCAGCAGCCACCCTTTGGGGCAGGGGCAGAACACTGAAGCTTTCTTT. J is TRBJ1-1 and V is TRBV5-4; TRBD1 is a possible D gene (6 bases). The CDR3 spans 17 residues. Deletions cut 4 bases from V and 1 base from J, with 20 bases between. CDR1 is SGHNT, CDR2 YYREEE, per germline (reference sequence).

The genes are TRBV15 and TRBJ2-1, with 8 nucleotides matching TRBD2. Germline CDR1 reads LNHNV; CDR2 reads YYDKDF (reference sequence). This CDR3 region has 17 residues. Trimming took 1 base from V and 4 from J; bases not matched to a gene: 9. The CDR3 spells CATSRGFSGTTYNEQFF. CDR3 in DNA: TGTGCCACCAGCAGAGGTTTTAGCGGGACTACGTACAATGAGCAGTTCTTC. The variable domain in full, completed from reference TRBV15 and TRBJ2-1, reads DAMVIQNPRYQVTQFGKPVTLSCSQTLNHNVMYWYQQKSSQAPKLLFHYYDKDFNNEADTPDNFQSRRPNTSFCFLDIRSPGLGDTAMYLCATSRGFSGTTYNEQFFGPGTRLTVL.

This clonotype was seen once. A much bigger clone sits one base away, suggesting this may be a read error. The chain joins TRBV11-2 to TRBJ1-1; TRBD1 is a possible D gene (5 bases). CDR1 is SGHAT, CDR2 FQNNGV, per germline. The CDR3 loop spans 14 amino acids. Trimming took 4 bases from V and 1 from J, leaving 10 bases between them. The CDR3: CASSSPGANTEAFF. The CDR3 DNA is TGTGCCAGCAGCTCCCCCGGGGCGAACACTGAAGCTTTCTTT.